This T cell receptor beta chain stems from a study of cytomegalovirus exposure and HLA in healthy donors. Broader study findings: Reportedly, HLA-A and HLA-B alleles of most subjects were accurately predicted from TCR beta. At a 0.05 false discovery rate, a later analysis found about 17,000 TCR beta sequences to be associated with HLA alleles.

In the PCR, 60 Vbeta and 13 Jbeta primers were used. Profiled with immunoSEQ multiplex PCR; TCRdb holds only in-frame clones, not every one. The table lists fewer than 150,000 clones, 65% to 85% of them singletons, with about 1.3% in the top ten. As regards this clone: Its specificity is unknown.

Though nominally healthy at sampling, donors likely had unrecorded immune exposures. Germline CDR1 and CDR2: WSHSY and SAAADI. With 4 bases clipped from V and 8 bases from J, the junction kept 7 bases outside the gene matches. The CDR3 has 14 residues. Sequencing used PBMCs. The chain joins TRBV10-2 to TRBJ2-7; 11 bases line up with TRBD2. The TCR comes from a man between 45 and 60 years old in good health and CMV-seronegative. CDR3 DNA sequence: TGCGCCAGCAGTGTAACGACTAGCGGGACGCAGCAGTACTTC. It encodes CASSVTTSGTQQYF.